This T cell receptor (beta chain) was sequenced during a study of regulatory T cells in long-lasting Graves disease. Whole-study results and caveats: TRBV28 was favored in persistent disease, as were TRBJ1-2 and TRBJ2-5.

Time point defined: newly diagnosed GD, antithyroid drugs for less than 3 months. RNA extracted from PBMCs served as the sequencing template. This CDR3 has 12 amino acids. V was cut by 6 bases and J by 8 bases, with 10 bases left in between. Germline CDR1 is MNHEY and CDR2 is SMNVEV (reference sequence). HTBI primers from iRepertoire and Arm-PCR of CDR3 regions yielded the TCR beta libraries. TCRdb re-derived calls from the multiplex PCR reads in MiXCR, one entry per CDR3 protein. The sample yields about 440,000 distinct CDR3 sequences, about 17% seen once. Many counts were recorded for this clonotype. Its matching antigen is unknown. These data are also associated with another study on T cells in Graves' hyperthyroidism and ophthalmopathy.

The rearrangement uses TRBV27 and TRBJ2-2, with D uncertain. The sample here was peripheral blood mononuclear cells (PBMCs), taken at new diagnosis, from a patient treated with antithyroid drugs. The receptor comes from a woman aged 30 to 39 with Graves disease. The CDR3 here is CASSREGGELFF. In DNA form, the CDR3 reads TGTGCCAGCAGCAGAGAAGGGGGGGAGCTGTTTTTT.